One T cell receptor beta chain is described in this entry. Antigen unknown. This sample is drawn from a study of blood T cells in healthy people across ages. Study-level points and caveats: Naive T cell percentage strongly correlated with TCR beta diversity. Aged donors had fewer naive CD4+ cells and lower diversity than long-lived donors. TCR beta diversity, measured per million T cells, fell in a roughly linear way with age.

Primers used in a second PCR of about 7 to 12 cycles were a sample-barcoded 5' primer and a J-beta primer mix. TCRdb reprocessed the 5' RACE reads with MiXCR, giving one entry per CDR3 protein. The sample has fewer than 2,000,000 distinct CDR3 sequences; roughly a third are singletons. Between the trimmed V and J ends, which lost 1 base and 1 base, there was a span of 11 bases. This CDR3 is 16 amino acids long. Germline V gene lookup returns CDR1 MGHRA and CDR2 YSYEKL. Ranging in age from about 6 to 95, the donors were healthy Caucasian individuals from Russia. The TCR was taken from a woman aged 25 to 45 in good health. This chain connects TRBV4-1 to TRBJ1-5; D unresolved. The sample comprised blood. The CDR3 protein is CASSQVWPGSNQPQHF. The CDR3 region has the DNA TGCGCCAGCAGCCAAGTTTGGCCGGGAAGCAATCAGCCCCAGCATTTT.